The 13 T cell receptor beta chains presented below share a single source sample, sequenced in a study of cytomegalovirus exposure and HLA in healthy donors. With 60 Vbeta and 13 Jbeta primers, the PCR was carried out. TCRdb keeps only in-frame clones here, not all; method: immunoSEQ multiplex PCR. The data show roughly 140,000 clones, just under 85% seen once. The sample consisted of PBMCs. These receptors were collected from a man aged 40-49 years in good health and CMV-seropositive.

V is TRBV9 and J is TRBJ2-5; 9 nucleotides line up with TRBD2. The CDR3 contains 16 residues. Germline V CDR1 and CDR2: SGDLS, YYNGEE. V gave up 2 bases and J gave up 4 bases; unmatched junction bases: 9. CDR3 DNA sequence: TGTGCCAGCAGCGTTGGCGGGGGGGCGACTACAGAGACCCAGTACTTC. This codes for CASSVGGGATTETQYF.

The V and J genes are TRBV10-3 and TRBJ2-1; the match to TRBD2 covers 10 bases. The V segment lost 6 bases and the J segment 8 bases; nucleotides outside the gene matches: 4. This CDR3 is 13 amino acids long. Per the germline V gene, CDR1 is ENHRY and CDR2 is SYGVKD. This CDR3 reads CAIRVTSGDEQFF. The CDR3 DNA is TGTGCCATCAGGGTTACTAGCGGGGATGAGCAGTTCTTC.

The J gene is TRBJ2-2, the V gene TRBV9; TRBD1 aligns across 7 bases. Looked up from germline, CDR1 is SGDLS and CDR2 is YYNGEE. The CDR3 has 17 amino acids. Losses at the gene ends were 0 bases for V and 1 base for J; bases not matched to a gene: 6. Here the CDR3 reads CASSVVGTAGNTGELFF. CDR3 bases: TGTGCCAGCAGCGTAGTGGGGACAGCCGGGAACACCGGGGAGCTGTTTTTT.

CDR3 sequence: CASSQGQIAGELFF. The CDR3 DNA is TGTGCCAGCAGCCAAGGACAGATAGCCGGGGAGCTGTTTTTT. V is TRBV7-9 and J is TRBJ2-2; a weak D match, TRBD1 (6 bases). Deletions cut 5 bases from V and 6 bases from J, with 13 bases between. CDR3 length equals 14 residues. The germline V gene has CDR1 SEHNR and CDR2 FQNEAQ (reference sequence).

The rearrangement joins TRBV7-6 to TRBJ2-7, with D possibly being TRBD2 (6 bases). Deletions cut 4 bases from V and 3 bases from J, with 10 bases between. This CDR3 contains 13 residues. Germline lookup yields CDR1 SGHVS and CDR2 FNYEAQ. The CDR3 is CASSSRLGYEQYF. In DNA, the CDR3 is TGTGCCAGCAGCTCCCGACTAGGCTACGAGCAGTACTTC.

CDR3 sequence: CASSVHPGTNYGYTF. The CDR3 DNA is TGTGCCAGCAGCGTACACCCAGGGACTAACTATGGCTACACCTTC. The chain recombines TRBV9 with TRBJ1-2; TRBD1 is a possible D gene (5 bases). The CDR3 loop spans 15 amino acids. V was pared by 1 base and J by 0 bases, with 10 bases between. Germline V lookup: CDR1 SGDLS, CDR2 YYNGEE.

The chain is built from TRBV19 and TRBJ2-5; 7 bases align to TRBD1. After removal of 4 bases from V and 3 bases from J, the junction contained 5 bases not matched to a gene. The CDR3 extends over 14 amino acids. Germline CDR1 reads LNHDA; CDR2 reads SQIVND (reference sequence). CDR3 region: CASSRTTGEETQYF. CDR3 nucleotide sequence: TGTGCCAGTAGTAGGACAACAGGGGAAGAGACCCAGTACTTC. Combining the CDR3 with reference TRBV19 and TRBJ2-5 gives the whole variable domain DGGITQSPKYLFRKEGQNVTLSCEQNLNHDAMYWYRQDPGQGLRLIYYSQIVNDFQKGDIAEGYSVSREKKESFPLTVTSAQKNPTAFYLCASSRTTGEETQYFGPGTRLLVL.

This clone was found a few times. Additional DNA sequences in this sample encode the identical CDR3. The chain has TRBV7-2 and TRBJ2-3, with 10 nucleotides matching TRBD1. This CDR3 has 15 amino acids. V lost 5 bases, J lost 2 bases, and 4 bases stayed unmatched. Germline V gene data show CDR1 as SGHTA and CDR2 as FQGNSA. As DNA, the CDR3 is TGTGCCAGCAGCAGACAGGGGGCGCTCACAGATACGCAGTATTTT. Encoded protein: CASSRQGALTDTQYF.

The rearrangement joins TRBV11-3 to TRBJ1-5; D possibly corresponds to TRBD1 (5 bases). The length of the CDR3 is 14 residues. Germline-derived CDR1 and CDR2 are SGHNT and YENEEA. V was shortened by 3 bases and J by 3 bases, with 9 bases between the two germline ends. The CDR3 DNA reads TGTGCCAGCAGCTTCGGGGGACCCAATCAGCCCCAGCATTTT. Translated, it gives CASSFGGPNQPQHF.

This chain joins TRBV5-6 and TRBJ1-4; tentative D call: TRBD1 (6 bases). The CDR3 length is 13 residues. Trimming took 3 bases from V and 7 from J, leaving 10 bases between them. From germline, CDR1 is SGHDT and CDR2 YYEEEE. The CDR3 loop is CASSWGHLEKLFF. The CDR3 DNA is TGTGCCAGCAGCTGGGGACACCTTGAAAAACTGTTTTTT.

The V call is TRBV15, the J call TRBJ1-2, with D possibly matching TRBD1 (5 bases). The CDR3 is 18 residues long. Looked up from germline, CDR1 is LNHNV and CDR2 is YYDKDF (reference sequence). V was shortened by 4 bases and J by 4 bases, with 25 bases between the two germline ends. The CDR3 nucleotides are TGTGCCACCAGCAACCCAAACGGGGGTGGACCTTTCTCCTATGGCTACACCTTC. Its translation is CATSNPNGGGPFSYGYTF.

The chain recombines TRBV7-8 with TRBJ1-2; 7 bases agree with TRBD1. J gave up 3 bases and V 7 bases, and 8 bases lay outside the gene matches. Germline CDR1 and CDR2: SGHVS and FQNEAQ. This CDR3 is built from 14 residues. The CDR3, as DNA: TGTGCCAGCAAACCAGCCGGGACAGACTATGGCTACACCTTC. It codes for CASKPAGTDYGYTF.

This rearrangement joins TRBV6-5 to TRBJ1-6, with D perhaps matching TRBD1 (6 bases). From germline, CDR1 is MNHEY and CDR2 SVGAGI. V was cut by 2 bases and J by 9 bases, with 17 bases left in between. The CDR3 runs 16 residues. CDR3 sequence reads: CASSYGQPRSGSPLHF. CDR3 coding DNA: TGTGCCAGCAGTTACGGACAGCCCCGATCCGGTTCACCCCTCCACTTT.